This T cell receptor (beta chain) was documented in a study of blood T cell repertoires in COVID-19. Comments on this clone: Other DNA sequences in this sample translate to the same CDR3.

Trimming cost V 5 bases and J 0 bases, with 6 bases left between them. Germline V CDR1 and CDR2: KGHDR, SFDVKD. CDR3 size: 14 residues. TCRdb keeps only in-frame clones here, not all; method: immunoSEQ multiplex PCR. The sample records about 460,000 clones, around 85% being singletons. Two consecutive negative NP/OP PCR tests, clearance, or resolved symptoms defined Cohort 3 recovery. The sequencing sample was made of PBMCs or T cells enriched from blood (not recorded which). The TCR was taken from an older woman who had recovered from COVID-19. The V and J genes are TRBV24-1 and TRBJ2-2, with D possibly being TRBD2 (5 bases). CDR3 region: CATSAGANTGELFF. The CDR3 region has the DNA TGTGCCACCAGTGCCGGGGCGAACACCGGGGAGCTGTTTTTT.